This T cell receptor (beta chain) was recorded in a study of blood T cell repertoires in COVID-19. Study in general: Samples representing acute and convalescent COVID-19 were sourced from the United States, Italy and Spain. T cells, B-cell-depleted T cells, or PBMCs supplied cDNA or gDNA.

Seattle's enrolled individuals joined amid active infection and were then monitored longitudinally. The table came from immunoSEQ multiplex PCR; TCRdb's copy has only in-frame clones and leaves some out. The data contain a few hundred thousand clones, about 85% of them seen just once; the ten biggest clones take up roughly 10%. This clone is a singleton in its sample. The CDR3 length is 13 residues. The V and J ends lost 0 bases and 10 bases respectively, with 11 bases between them. The germline gives CDR1 SGDLS, CDR2 YYNGEE. The TCR originated in a woman aged 45-65 years with COVID-19, enrolled during active disease. Sequenced input: peripheral blood. The V gene is TRBV9, the J gene TRBJ2-1; no reliable D call. The CDR3 DNA reads as TGTGCCAGCAGCGTAGTTGGTCTAAGCGAGCAGTTCTTC. This gives the protein CASSVVGLSEQFF.